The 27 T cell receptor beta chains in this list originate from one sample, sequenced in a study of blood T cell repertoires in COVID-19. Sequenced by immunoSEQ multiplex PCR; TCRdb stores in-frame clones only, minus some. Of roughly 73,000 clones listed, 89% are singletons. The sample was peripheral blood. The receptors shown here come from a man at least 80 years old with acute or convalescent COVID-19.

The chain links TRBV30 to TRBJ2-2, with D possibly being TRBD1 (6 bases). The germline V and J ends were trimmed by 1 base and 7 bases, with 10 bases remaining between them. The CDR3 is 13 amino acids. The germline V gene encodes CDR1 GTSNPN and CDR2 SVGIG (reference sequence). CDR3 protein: CAWSDRVGGELFF. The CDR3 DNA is TGTGCCTGGAGTGACAGGGTTGGCGGGGAGCTGTTTTTT.

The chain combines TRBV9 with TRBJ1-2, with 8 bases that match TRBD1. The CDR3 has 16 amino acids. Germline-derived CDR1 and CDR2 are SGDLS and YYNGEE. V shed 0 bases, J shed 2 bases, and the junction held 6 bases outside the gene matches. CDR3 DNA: TGTGCCAGCAGCGTAGGCGGACAGGGCGTGAACTATGGCTACACCTTC. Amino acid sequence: CASSVGGQGVNYGYTF.

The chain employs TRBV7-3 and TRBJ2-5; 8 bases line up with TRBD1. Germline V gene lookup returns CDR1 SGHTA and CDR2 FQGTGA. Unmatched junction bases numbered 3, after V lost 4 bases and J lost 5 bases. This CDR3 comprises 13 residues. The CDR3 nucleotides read TGTGCCAGCAGCTGGACAGGGAGGGAGACCCAGTACTTC. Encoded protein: CASSWTGRETQYF.

CDR3: CASSWREGSQETQYF. The CDR3 bases are TGCGCCAGCAGCTGGAGAGAGGGTTCCCAAGAGACCCAGTACTTC. The genes are TRBV5-1 and TRBJ2-5; D may be TRBD2 (5 bases). The CDR3 is made up of 15 amino acids. V was clipped by 3 bases and J by 1 base, with 13 bases between them. Germline values: CDR1 SGHRS, CDR2 YFSETQ.

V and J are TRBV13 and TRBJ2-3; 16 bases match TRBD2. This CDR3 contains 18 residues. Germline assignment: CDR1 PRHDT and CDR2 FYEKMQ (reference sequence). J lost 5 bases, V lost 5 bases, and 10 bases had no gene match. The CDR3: CASSTSYGTSGGVDTQYF. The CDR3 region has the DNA TGTGCCAGCAGCACTAGTTATGGGACTAGCGGGGGGGTAGATACGCAGTATTTT.

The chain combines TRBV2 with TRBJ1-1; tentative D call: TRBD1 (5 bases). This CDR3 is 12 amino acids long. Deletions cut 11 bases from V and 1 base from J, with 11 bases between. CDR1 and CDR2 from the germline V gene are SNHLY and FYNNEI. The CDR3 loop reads CAGGTANTEAFF. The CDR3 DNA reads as TGTGCCGGGGGGACGGCGAACACTGAAGCTTTCTTT.

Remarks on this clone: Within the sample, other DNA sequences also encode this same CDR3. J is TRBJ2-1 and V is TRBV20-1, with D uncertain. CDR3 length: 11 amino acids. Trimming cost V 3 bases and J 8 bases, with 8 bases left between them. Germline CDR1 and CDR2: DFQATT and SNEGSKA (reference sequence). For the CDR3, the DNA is TGCAGTGCTAGTTCTGGGCATGAGCAGTTCTTC. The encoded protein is CSASSGHEQFF.

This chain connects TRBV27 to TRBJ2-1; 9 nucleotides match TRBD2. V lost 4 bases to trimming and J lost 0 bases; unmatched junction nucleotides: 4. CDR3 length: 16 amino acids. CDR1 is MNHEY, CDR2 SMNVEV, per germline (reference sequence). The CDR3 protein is CASSSSSGVSYNEQFF. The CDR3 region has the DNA TGTGCCAGCAGTTCCTCTAGCGGGGTCTCCTACAATGAGCAGTTCTTC.

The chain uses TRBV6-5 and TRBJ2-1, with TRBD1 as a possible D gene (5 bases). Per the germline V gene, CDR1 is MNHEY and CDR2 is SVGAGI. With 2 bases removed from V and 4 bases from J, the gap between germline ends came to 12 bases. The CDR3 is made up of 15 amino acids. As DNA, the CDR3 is TGTGCCAGCAGTTACGGGGCAGGGCAATACAATGAGCAGTTCTTC. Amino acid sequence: CASSYGAGQYNEQFF.

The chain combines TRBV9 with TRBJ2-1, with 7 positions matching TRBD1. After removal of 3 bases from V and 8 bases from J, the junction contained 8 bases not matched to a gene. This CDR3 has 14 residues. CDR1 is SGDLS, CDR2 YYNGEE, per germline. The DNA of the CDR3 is TGTGCCAGCAGCGAAGGGACAGTCCGCGATGAGCAGTTCTTC. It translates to CASSEGTVRDEQFF.

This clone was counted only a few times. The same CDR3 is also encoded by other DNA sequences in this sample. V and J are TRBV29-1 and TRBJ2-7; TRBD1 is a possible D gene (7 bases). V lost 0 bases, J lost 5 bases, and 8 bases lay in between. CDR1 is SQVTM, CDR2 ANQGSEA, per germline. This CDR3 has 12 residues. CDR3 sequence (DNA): TGCAGCGTTGAAGACAGGGGGGACGAGCAGTACTTC. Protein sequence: CSVEDRGDEQYF.

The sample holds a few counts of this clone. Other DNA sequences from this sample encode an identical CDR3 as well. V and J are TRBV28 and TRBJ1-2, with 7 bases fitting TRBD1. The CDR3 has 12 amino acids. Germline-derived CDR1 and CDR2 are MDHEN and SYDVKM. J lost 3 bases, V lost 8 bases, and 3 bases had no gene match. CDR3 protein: CASGTGDYGYTF. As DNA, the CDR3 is TGTGCCAGCGGTACAGGGGACTATGGCTACACCTTC.

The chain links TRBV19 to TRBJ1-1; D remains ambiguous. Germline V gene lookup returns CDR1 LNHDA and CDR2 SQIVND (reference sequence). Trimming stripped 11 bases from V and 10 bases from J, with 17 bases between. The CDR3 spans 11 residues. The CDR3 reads CARRKKKGAFF. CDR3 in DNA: TGTGCCCGGAGGAAGAAAAAGGGAGCTTTCTTT.

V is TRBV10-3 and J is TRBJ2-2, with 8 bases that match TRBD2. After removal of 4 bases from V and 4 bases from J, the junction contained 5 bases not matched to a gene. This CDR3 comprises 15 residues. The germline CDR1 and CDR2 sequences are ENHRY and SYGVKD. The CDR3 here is CAISVGTRGTGELFF. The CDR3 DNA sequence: TGTGCCATCAGTGTCGGGACTAGGGGCACCGGGGAGCTGTTTTTT.

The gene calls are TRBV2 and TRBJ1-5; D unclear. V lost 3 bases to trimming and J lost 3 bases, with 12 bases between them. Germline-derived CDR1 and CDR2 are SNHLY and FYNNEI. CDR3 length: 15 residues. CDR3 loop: CASSEIESYNQPQHF. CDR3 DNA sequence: TGTGCCAGCAGTGAGATCGAGAGCTACAATCAGCCCCAGCATTTT. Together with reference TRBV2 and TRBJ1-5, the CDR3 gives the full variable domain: EPEVTQTPSHQVTQMGQEVILRCVPISNHLYFYWYRQILGQKVEFLVSFYNNEISEKSEIFDDQFSVERPDGSNFTLKIRSTKLEDSAMYFCASSEIESYNQPQHFGDGTRLSIL.

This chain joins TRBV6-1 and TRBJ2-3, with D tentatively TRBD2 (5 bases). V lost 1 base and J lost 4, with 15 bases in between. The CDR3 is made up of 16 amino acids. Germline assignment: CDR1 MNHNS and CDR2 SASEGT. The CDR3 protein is CASSEGAPGSADTQYF. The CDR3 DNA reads TGTGCCAGCAGTGAAGGGGCCCCTGGGAGCGCAGATACGCAGTATTTT.

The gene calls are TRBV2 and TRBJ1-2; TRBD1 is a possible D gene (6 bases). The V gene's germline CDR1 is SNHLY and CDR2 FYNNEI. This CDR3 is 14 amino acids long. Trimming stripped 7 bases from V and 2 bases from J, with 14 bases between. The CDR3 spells CASIPRGGNYGYTF. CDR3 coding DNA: TGTGCCAGCATTCCGCGTGGGGGCAACTATGGCTACACCTTC.

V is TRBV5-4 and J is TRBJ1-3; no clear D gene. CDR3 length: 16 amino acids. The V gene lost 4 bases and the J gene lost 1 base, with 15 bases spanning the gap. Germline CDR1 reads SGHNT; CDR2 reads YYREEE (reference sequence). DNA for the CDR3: TGTGCCAGCAGCGTTGGAGGATGGATTTCTGGAAACACCATATATTTT. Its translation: CASSVGGWISGNTIYF.

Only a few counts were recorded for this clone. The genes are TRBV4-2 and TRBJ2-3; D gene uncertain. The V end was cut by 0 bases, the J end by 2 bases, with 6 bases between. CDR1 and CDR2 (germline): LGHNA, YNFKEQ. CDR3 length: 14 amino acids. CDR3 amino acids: CASSQESITDTQYF. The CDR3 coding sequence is TGTGCCAGCAGCCAAGAGAGTATCACAGATACGCAGTATTTT.

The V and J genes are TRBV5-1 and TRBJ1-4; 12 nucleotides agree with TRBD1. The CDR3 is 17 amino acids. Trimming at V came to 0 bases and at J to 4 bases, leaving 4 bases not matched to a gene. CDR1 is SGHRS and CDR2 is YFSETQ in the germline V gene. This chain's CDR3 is CASSLGDRGPNNEKLFF. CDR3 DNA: TGCGCCAGCAGCTTGGGGGACAGGGGGCCTAATAATGAAAAACTGTTTTTT.

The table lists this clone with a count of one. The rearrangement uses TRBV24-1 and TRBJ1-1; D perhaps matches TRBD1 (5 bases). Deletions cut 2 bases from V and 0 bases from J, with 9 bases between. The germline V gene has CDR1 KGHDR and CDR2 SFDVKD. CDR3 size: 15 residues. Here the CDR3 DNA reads TGTGCCACCAGTGATTCAGCAGGGATGAACACTGAAGCTTTCTTT. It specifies CATSDSAGMNTEAFF.

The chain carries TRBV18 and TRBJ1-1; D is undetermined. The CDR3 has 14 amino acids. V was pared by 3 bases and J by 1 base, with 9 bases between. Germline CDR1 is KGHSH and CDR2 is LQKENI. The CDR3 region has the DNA TGTGCCAGCTCACCGGGTACGGGGAACACTGAAGCTTTCTTT. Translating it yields CASSPGTGNTEAFF.

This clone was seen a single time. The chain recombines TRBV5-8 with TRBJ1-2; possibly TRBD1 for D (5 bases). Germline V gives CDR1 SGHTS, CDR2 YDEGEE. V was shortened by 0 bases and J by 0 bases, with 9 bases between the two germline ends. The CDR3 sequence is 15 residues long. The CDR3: CASSLGQTSNYGYTF. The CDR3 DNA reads TGTGCCAGCAGCTTGGGACAGACCTCTAACTATGGCTACACCTTC.

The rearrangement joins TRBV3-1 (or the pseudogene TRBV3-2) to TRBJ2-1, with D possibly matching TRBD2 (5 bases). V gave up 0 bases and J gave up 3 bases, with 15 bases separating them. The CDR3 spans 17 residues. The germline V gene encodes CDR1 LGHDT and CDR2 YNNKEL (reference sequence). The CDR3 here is CASSQERPGIVYNEQFF. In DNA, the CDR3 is TGTGCCAGCAGCCAAGAAAGGCCCGGGATAGTCTACAATGAGCAGTTCTTC.

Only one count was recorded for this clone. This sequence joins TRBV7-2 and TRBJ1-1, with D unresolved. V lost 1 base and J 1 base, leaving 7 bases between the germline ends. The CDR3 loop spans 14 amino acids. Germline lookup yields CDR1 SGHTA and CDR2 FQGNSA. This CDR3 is CASSLVGKNTEAFF. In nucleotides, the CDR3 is TGTGCCAGCAGCTTAGTGGGCAAGAACACTGAAGCTTTCTTT.

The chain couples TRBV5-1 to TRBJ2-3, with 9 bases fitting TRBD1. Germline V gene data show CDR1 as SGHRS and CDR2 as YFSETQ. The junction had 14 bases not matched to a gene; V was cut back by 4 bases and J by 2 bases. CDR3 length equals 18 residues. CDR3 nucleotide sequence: TGCGCCAGCAGCCTTCCGGGACAGGGTCAATCTTCCACAGATACGCAGTATTTT. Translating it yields CASSLPGQGQSSTDTQYF.

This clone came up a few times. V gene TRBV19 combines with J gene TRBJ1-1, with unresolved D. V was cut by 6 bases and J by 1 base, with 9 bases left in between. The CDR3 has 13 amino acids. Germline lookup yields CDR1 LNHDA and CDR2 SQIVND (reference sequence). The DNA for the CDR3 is TGTGCCAGTAGCCCTCCCGGGAACACTGAAGCTTTCTTT. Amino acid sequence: CASSPPGNTEAFF.